This T cell receptor (beta chain) emerged from a study of cytomegalovirus exposure and HLA in healthy donors. Study in general: Earlier work reported 117 million unique TCR beta sequences from about 180 million T cells.

Turning to this clone: Its antigen remains unidentified.

Healthy individuals who donated bone marrow served as the donors. Broader study findings: A later examination showed that TCR association rates differed by HLA locus, with DRB1 most and HLA-C fewest. Researchers reported in a later analysis that a missense DCLRE1C variant was tied to TCR beta V- and J-gene trimming.

Germline trimming cut 5 bases from V and 5 bases from J; bases unmatched to any gene: 3. This CDR3 has 15 residues. The germline V gene has CDR1 SGHTA and CDR2 FQGNSA. Primers for the PCR totalled 60 Vbeta and 13 Jbeta. Profiling relied on immunoSEQ multiplex PCR, and the TCRdb table lists in-frame clones only, not all of them. This sample yields around 64,000 clones, of which more than 80% are seen a single time; 2% belongs to the top ten. Sequenced sample: PBMCs. The chain employs TRBV7-2 and TRBJ2-1, with 13 bases identical to TRBD2. This receptor was identified in a woman between 25 and 40 years old in good health and CMV-seronegative. CDR3 bases: TGTGCCAGCAGCCCGACTAGCGGGAGGAACAATGAGCAGTTCTTC. Its translation is CASSPTSGRNNEQFF.